This entry concerns a single T cell receptor beta chain. Its antigen remains unknown. Researchers ran the PCR with 60 Vbeta and 13 Jbeta primers. TCRdb's copy holds only in-frame clones and misses some; the assay was immunoSEQ multiplex PCR. This repertoire includes about 140,000 clones. This CDR3 has 14 amino acids. CDR1 and CDR2 from the germline V gene are LGHNA and YNFKEQ. Between the trimmed V and J ends, which lost 2 bases and 3 bases, there was a span of 9 bases. The entry originates in a study of cytomegalovirus exposure and HLA in healthy donors. Study conclusions and caveats: There were under 200 TCR beta chains listed as cytomegalovirus-associated.

The TCR originated in a woman younger than 30 in good health and CMV-seronegative. The source material was PBMCs. The J gene is TRBJ2-3, the V gene TRBV4-2, with D unclear. The CDR3 spells CASSQSPSTDTQYF. The CDR3 region has the DNA TGTGCCAGCAGCCAATCTCCCTCGACAGATACGCAGTATTTT.